Listed below are T cell receptor beta chains from one sample, sequenced in a study of blood T cell repertoires in COVID-19. Assay used: immunoSEQ multiplex PCR; TCRdb lists only in-frame clones, some missing. Counted here are about 330,000 clones, roughly 87% occurring once; the ten biggest clones make up more than 0.9%. The material sequenced was PBMCs or T cells enriched from blood (not recorded which). The receptor set was obtained from a woman in her twenties or thirties who had recovered from COVID-19. Each CDR3 is given with its conserved first and last residue. A D gene is named only where the DNA matches it firmly. Not every row has a clone size; where given, it reads once, few, many or a size class.

size: NA; D: NA; V: TRBV19; J: TRBJ1-1; CDR3: CASSIGVGGTEAFF; DNA: TGTGCCAGTAGTATTGGAGTGGGGGGAACTGAAGCTTTCTTT
size: NA; D: NA; V: TRBV28; J: TRBJ1-1; CDR3: CASSSGTKGGYTEAFF; DNA: TGTGCCAGCAGCTCCGGGACGAAGGGGGGGTACACTGAAGCTTTCTTT
size: once; D: TRBD1; V: TRBV30; J: TRBJ1-6; CDR3: CAWSRTGQGYSPLHF; DNA: TGTGCCTGGAGTCGGACGGGACAGGGATATTCACCCCTCCACTTT
size: NA; D: NA; V: TRBV9; J: TRBJ2-5; CDR3: CASSVSRDSAAETQYF; DNA: TGTGCCAGCAGCGTGAGTAGGGACTCCGCTGCGGAGACCCAGTACTTC
size: NA; D: TRBD1; V: TRBV15; J: TRBJ2-5; CDR3: CATTGGTGGRKSTQYF; DNA: TGTGCCACCACTGGCGGGACAGGGGGCCGAAAGTCGACCCAGTACTTC
size: once; D: NA; V: TRBV30; J: TRBJ1-4; CDR3: CAWSLGRVFNEKLFF; DNA: TGTGCCTGGAGCCTAGGGAGGGTCTTTAATGAAAAACTGTTTTTT
size: NA; D: NA; V: TRBV10-1; J: TRBJ1-5; CDR3: CASSADSYQPQHF; DNA: TGCGCCAGCAGCGCGGATTCGTATCAGCCCCAGCATTTT
size: NA; D: NA; V: TRBV19; J: TRBJ2-5; CDR3: CASSVQGSETQYF; DNA: TGTGCCAGTAGTGTACAGGGATCTGAGACCCAGTACTTC
size: NA; D: TRBD2; V: TRBV3-1/TRBV3-2; J: TRBJ2-7; CDR3: CASSQGLAGAKQYF; DNA: TGTGCCAGCAGCCAGGGACTAGCGGGGGCCAAACAGTACTTC
size: NA; D: TRBD1; V: TRBV11-2; J: TRBJ1-2; CDR3: CASSPVRDSFYGYTF; DNA: TGTGCCAGCAGCCCCGTTCGGGACAGCTTTTATGGCTACACCTTC
size: NA; D: TRBD1; V: TRBV29-1; J: TRBJ1-2; CDR3: CSVSNPGQGISYGYTF; DNA: TGCAGCGTTTCCAACCCGGGACAGGGGATTAGCTATGGCTACACCTTC
size: NA; D: TRBD1; V: TRBV7-2; J: TRBJ1-6; CDR3: CASSLYGTGGSPLHF; DNA: TGTGCCAGCAGCTTATATGGGACAGGGGGCTCACCCCTCCACTTT
size: NA; D: NA; V: TRBV6-4; J: TRBJ2-7; CDR3: CARALRTPSYEQYF; DNA: TGTGCCAGAGCACTAAGGACTCCTTCCTACGAGCAGTACTTC
size: few; D: NA; V: TRBV5-1; J: TRBJ1-4; CDR3: CASSVDPGVTEKLFF; DNA: TGCGCCAGCAGCGTTGATCCAGGGGTGACTGAAAAACTGTTTTTT
size: NA; D: TRBD1; V: TRBV30; J: TRBJ1-5; CDR3: CAWTDRADQPQHF; DNA: TGTGCCTGGACTGACAGGGCCGATCAGCCCCAGCATTTT
size: NA; D: TRBD1; V: TRBV5-5; J: TRBJ1-1; CDR3: CASSWTGIGNTEAFF; DNA: TGTGCCAGCAGCTGGACAGGGATAGGGAACACTGAAGCTTTCTTT
size: NA; D: NA; V: TRBV28; J: TRBJ1-1; CDR3: CACLPIGGLEAFF; DNA: TGTGCCTGCCTCCCGATAGGGGGTTTAGAAGCTTTCTTT
size: few; D: TRBD1; V: TRBV15; J: TRBJ1-6; CDR3: CATSRKTGLKSPLHF; DNA: TGTGCCACCAGCAGAAAGACAGGGTTAAAATCACCCCTCCACTTT
size: many; D: TRBD1; V: TRBV5-1; J: TRBJ1-6; CDR3: CASSAGGVNSPLHF; DNA: TGCGCCAGCAGCGCAGGGGGTGTAAATTCACCCCTCCACTTT
size: few; D: NA; V: TRBV23-1; J: TRBJ1-2; CDR3: CASSHRHHPSAYGYTF; DNA: TGCGCCAGCAGTCATCGACACCACCCGTCGGCCTATGGCTACACCTTC
size: NA; D: NA; V: TRBV19; J: TRBJ2-1; CDR3: CASSIQGGNEQFF; DNA: TGTGCCAGTAGTATACAGGGGGGCAATGAGCAGTTCTTC
size: NA; D: NA; V: TRBV12-2; J: TRBJ1-5; CDR3: CASRFLAGQGPWGRAQHF; DNA: TGTGCAAGTCGCTTTCTTGCGGGACAGGGCCCCTGGGGGAGAGCCCAGCATTTT
size: NA; D: NA; V: TRBV29-1; J: TRBJ1-1; CDR3: CSVERRGLNTEAFF; DNA: TGCAGCGTTGAACGGCGGGGGTTGAACACTGAAGCTTTCTTT
size: NA; D: NA; V: TRBV3-1/TRBV3-2; J: TRBJ2-7; CDR3: CASSQPQGGPFEQYF; DNA: TGTGCCAGCAGCCAACCCCAAGGAGGGCCCTTCGAGCAGTACTTC
size: NA; D: TRBD1; V: TRBV27; J: TRBJ2-5; CDR3: CASSFSVRGQGEETQYF; DNA: TGTGCCAGCAGTTTTTCTGTTCGGGGCCAGGGGGAAGAGACCCAGTACTTC
size: NA; D: TRBD1; V: TRBV28; J: TRBJ1-4; CDR3: CASSSPGGTNEKLFF; DNA: TGTGCCAGCAGTTCACCAGGGGGAACTAATGAAAAACTGTTTTTT
size: NA; D: NA; V: TRBV5-6; J: TRBJ2-5; CDR3: CASSLSRQGVETQYF; DNA: TGTGCCAGCAGCTTGTCTCGGCAGGGCGTTGAGACCCAGTACTTC